Each of the 8 T cell receptor beta chains below was sequenced from the same sample in a study of blood T cell repertoires in COVID-19. Profiled with immunoSEQ multiplex PCR; TCRdb holds only in-frame clones, not every one. The sample records around 72,000 clones, 81% being singletons. Sequencing input: peripheral blood. These TCRs come from a woman aged 70-85 years with acute or convalescent COVID-19.

The rearrangement uses TRBV28 and TRBJ1-2, with 7 positions matching TRBD1. The CDR3 totals 15 residues. J lost 0 bases, V lost 5 bases, and 6 bases had no gene match. CDR1 is MDHEN, CDR2 SYDVKM, per germline. The CDR3 protein is CASSGGTDANYGYTF. CDR3 sequence (DNA): TGTGCCAGCAGTGGGGGGACAGACGCTAACTATGGCTACACCTTC.

This rearrangement joins TRBV7-3 to TRBJ2-7; D remains unclear. CDR3 length equals 15 residues. Trimming cost V 1 base and J 1 base, with 11 bases left between them. The germline gives CDR1 SGHTA, CDR2 FQGTGA. CDR3 nucleotide sequence: TGTGCCAGCAGCTTAAAACAGTTTGGATCCTACGAGCAGTACTTC. This sequence encodes CASSLKQFGSYEQYF.

This rearrangement joins TRBV5-4 to TRBJ1-1, with 7 bases that match TRBD1. This CDR3 comprises 13 residues. Germline V lookup: CDR1 SGHNT, CDR2 YYREEE (reference sequence). V trimming: 0 bases; J trimming: 11 bases; junction bases outside the gene matches: 7. The CDR3 DNA is TGTGCCAGCAGCTTGGGGCAGGGGGTGGTCGCTTTCTTT. This sequence encodes CASSLGQGVVAFF.

The chain couples TRBV5-1 to TRBJ1-1; D is undetermined. The CDR3 consists of 14 residues. Germline CDR1 and CDR2: SGHRS and YFSETQ. The V and J ends lost 0 bases and 1 base respectively, with 7 bases between them. The CDR3 is CASSLDYRNTEAFF. DNA of the CDR3: TGCGCCAGCAGCTTGGATTATAGGAACACTGAAGCTTTCTTT.

The J gene is TRBJ2-1, the V gene TRBV4-1; D remains unclear. V dropped 0 bases and J dropped 10 bases, with 25 bases sitting between them. The V gene's germline CDR1 is MGHRA and CDR2 YSYEKL. CDR3 length: 18 amino acids. CDR3 sequence reads: CASSQDLGEVDWLREQFF. The DNA of the CDR3 is TGCGCCAGCAGCCAAGATCTTGGCGAGGTCGACTGGCTGAGGGAGCAGTTCTTC.

The rearrangement joins TRBV7-8 to TRBJ2-7, with no clear D. Trimming left V 5 bases short and J 7 bases short, with 9 bases between. The CDR3 spans 11 residues. From germline, CDR1 is SGHVS and CDR2 FQNEAQ. CDR3 DNA sequence: TGTGCCAGCAGCCCGTCCCAGGAGCAGTACTTC. Translation gives CASSPSQEQYF.

This chain joins TRBV7-3 and TRBJ2-4; D possibly corresponds to TRBD2 (6 bases). The ends were cut back, 5 bases at V and 3 bases at J, with 26 bases in the middle. Germline V gene data show CDR1 as SGHTA and CDR2 as FQGTGA. The CDR3 length is 19 residues. This CDR3 is CASSPGLGNTLKDKNIQYF. The DNA of the CDR3 is TGTGCCAGCAGCCCGGGACTGGGGAATACGTTGAAAGACAAAAACATTCAGTACTTC.

V is TRBV18 and J is TRBJ1-6; possible D gene TRBD1, 6 bases. V lost 3 bases and J lost 2, with 14 bases in between. Germline CDR1 and CDR2: KGHSH and LQKENI. CDR3 length: 17 amino acids. The CDR3 region has the DNA TGTGCCAGCTCACCGTCCGGCAGGGGAACCTATAATTCACCCCTCCACTTT. It codes for CASSPSGRGTYNSPLHF. The whole variable domain, remainder taken from reference TRBV18 and TRBJ1-6, is NAGVMQNPRHLVRRRGQEARLRCSPMKGHSHVYWYRQLPEEGLKFMVYLQKENIIDESGMPKERFSAEFPKEGPSILRIQQVVRGDSAAYFCASSPSGRGTYNSPLHFGNGTRLTVT.